Below are 32 T cell receptor beta chains sequenced from a single sample in a study of cytomegalovirus exposure and HLA in healthy donors. PCR employed 60 Vbeta and 13 Jbeta primers. Measured with immunoSEQ multiplex PCR; TCRdb has only the in-frame clones, and not every one. This table has 150,000 to 200,000 clones, approximately 84% appearing once. Input material: PBMCs. The receptor set was obtained from a girl under three years old in good health and CMV-seronegative.

The chain is built from TRBV28 and TRBJ2-7, with D maybe TRBD2 (5 bases). The germline V and J ends were trimmed by 6 bases and 7 bases, with 19 bases remaining between them. The CDR3 sequence is 14 residues long. Germline V gene data show CDR1 as MDHEN and CDR2 as SYDVKM. The CDR3 coding sequence is TGTGCCAGCAGGGCACTAGTGCAATCTTGGGAGCAGTACTTC. Translation gives CASRALVQSWEQYF.

The chain uses TRBV5-4 and TRBJ2-3; D not resolved. V shed 0 bases and J shed 2 bases, with 4 bases lying between them. From germline, CDR1 is SGHNT and CDR2 YYREEE (reference sequence). The CDR3 has 13 residues. CDR3 DNA: TGTGCCAGCAGCTTGGGCTACACAGATACGCAGTATTTT. The encoded protein is CASSLGYTDTQYF.

This clone was counted a single time. The gene calls are TRBV29-1 and TRBJ2-7, with 7 bases identical to TRBD2. V lost 8 bases to trimming and J lost 2 bases; unmatched junction nucleotides: 9. Germline V gives CDR1 SQVTM, CDR2 ANQGSEA. This CDR3 region has 13 residues. CDR3 coding DNA: TGCAGCACGCGGACTAGAGGAACCTACGAGCAGTACTTC. This codes for CSTRTRGTYEQYF.

The chain links TRBV7-6 to TRBJ2-3, with TRBD1 matching over 7 bases. The CDR3 is 16 residues long. J gave up 0 bases and V 5 bases, and 8 bases lay outside the gene matches. Germline values: CDR1 SGHVS, CDR2 FNYEAQ. The CDR3 loop reads CASSPTRTGSTDTQYF. DNA of the CDR3: TGTGCCAGCAGCCCGACCAGGACAGGTAGCACAGATACGCAGTATTTT.

The chain carries TRBV10-1 and TRBJ2-7; the D gene is possibly TRBD2 (7 bases). The germline gives CDR1 WNHNN, CDR2 SYGVQD (reference sequence). CDR3 length: 13 residues. The ends were cut back, 6 bases at V and 2 bases at J, with 11 bases in the middle. CDR3 sequence (DNA): TGCGCCAGCAGCCCGGGGGGCCCCTACGAGCAGTACTTC. Translation gives CASSPGGPYEQYF.

The chain carries TRBV15 and TRBJ2-3; D gene uncertain. Trimming pared 3 bases from V and 2 bases from J, leaving 6 bases between. CDR1 LNHNV and CDR2 YYDKDF come from the germline V gene (reference sequence). This CDR3 spans 13 amino acids. The CDR3 here is CATSSGLTDTQYF. CDR3 coding DNA: TGTGCCACCAGCAGTGGGCTCACAGATACGCAGTATTTT. Full variable domain (missing parts from reference TRBV15 and TRBJ2-3): DAMVIQNPRYQVTQFGKPVTLSCSQTLNHNVMYWYQQKSSQAPKLLFHYYDKDFNNEADTPDNFQSRRPNTSFCFLDIRSPGLGDTAMYLCATSSGLTDTQYFGPGTRLTVL.

The chain couples TRBV4-1 to TRBJ1-5; D remains ambiguous. Germline CDR1 MGHRA, CDR2 YSYEKL. CDR3 length: 16 residues. With 0 bases removed from V and 4 bases from J, the gap between germline ends came to 13 bases. The CDR3 loop is CASSQDWFLANQPQHF. DNA of the CDR3: TGCGCCAGCAGCCAAGATTGGTTTTTAGCTAATCAGCCCCAGCATTTT.

This chain joins TRBV4-3 and TRBJ2-7, with 10 bases that match TRBD2. The CDR3 runs 15 residues. Germline V gene data show CDR1 as LGHNA and CDR2 as YSLEER. V was pared by 1 base and J by 6 bases, with 6 bases of the junction left unmatched. The DNA for the CDR3 is TGCGCCAGCAGCCAAGGTGTCACTAGCGGGGCCGAGCAGTACTTC. Protein sequence: CASSQGVTSGAEQYF.

The chain recombines TRBV9 with TRBJ2-5; 8 bases agree with TRBD2. The CDR3 runs to 12 residues. In germline, CDR1 is SGDLS, CDR2 YYNGEE. V shed 3 bases and J 5 bases; nucleotides not matched to a gene: 0. CDR3 region: CASSGTSETQYF. CDR3 nucleotide sequence: TGTGCCAGCAGCGGGACTAGCGAGACCCAGTACTTC.

The chain combines TRBV7-2 with TRBJ1-2, with TRBD1 matching 7 bases. Per the germline V gene, CDR1 is SGHTA and CDR2 is FQGNSA. Trimming took 2 bases from V and 2 from J; bases not matched to a gene: 8. CDR3 length: 16 residues. The CDR3 spells CASSLSGTVDNYGYTF. The CDR3 bases are TGTGCCAGCAGCTTAAGTGGGACAGTAGACAACTATGGCTACACCTTC.

The rearrangement uses TRBV5-1 and TRBJ1-4; D perhaps matches TRBD1 (5 bases). The V gene lost 0 bases and the J gene lost 2 bases, with 5 bases spanning the gap. The CDR3 consists of 14 residues. Per germline, CDR1 SGHRS and CDR2 YFSETQ. The CDR3 region has the DNA TGCGCCAGCAGCTTGGGACAGACTAATGAAAAACTGTTTTTT. Translated: CASSLGQTNEKLFF.

The chain is built from TRBV5-1 and TRBJ1-2; D is uncertain. The V end lost 2 bases, the J end lost 8 bases, and 13 bases lay between the germline ends. The CDR3 spans 13 residues. Germline-derived CDR1 and CDR2 are SGHRS and YFSETQ. The CDR3 loop is CASSFDPSGGYTF. CDR3 nucleotides: TGCGCCAGCAGCTTCGATCCTTCCGGGGGCTACACCTTC.

The chain has TRBV7-2 and TRBJ1-5; D gene ambiguous. Germline lookup yields CDR1 SGHTA and CDR2 FQGNSA. V lost 3 bases, J lost 5 bases, and 8 bases lay in between. This CDR3 region has 13 residues. CDR3 sequence reads: CASSFQSDQPQHF. The CDR3 nucleotides read TGTGCCAGCAGCTTTCAGTCAGATCAGCCCCAGCATTTT.

The rearrangement uses TRBV12-5 and TRBJ1-5; D ambiguous. Germline values: CDR1 LGHNT, CDR2 FRNRAP. The CDR3 sequence is 16 residues long. Trimming removed 4 bases from V and 0 bases from J, with 13 bases in between. In nucleotides, the CDR3 is TGTGCTAGTGGTTGGGCGGACTCTTATAGCAATCAGCCCCAGCATTTT. Its protein product is CASGWADSYSNQPQHF.

Turning to this clone: Compared with germline, one end of the junction differs, possibly owing to a read error. This sequence joins TRBV7-9 and TRBJ1-2, with a possible D match to TRBD1 (6 bases). CDR1 is SEHNR, CDR2 FQNEAQ, per germline (reference sequence). CDR3 size: 12 residues. The CDR3 nucleotides are TGTTCCAGCAGCCAAGGACAGTTCGGCTACACCTTC. This sequence encodes CSSSQGQFGYTF.

J is TRBJ2-1 and V is TRBV19, with D possibly matching TRBD2 (6 bases). Germline loops: CDR1 LNHDA, CDR2 SQIVND (reference sequence). The CDR3 contains 12 residues. V was clipped by 3 bases and J by 9 bases, with 9 bases between them. CDR3 residues: CASSMEGSEQFF. CDR3 DNA: TGTGCCAGTAGTATGGAGGGGAGTGAGCAGTTCTTC.

This chain connects TRBV2 to TRBJ2-5, with D perhaps TRBD1 (5 bases). The DNA matches TRBJ2-7 better at its end, which makes the J call doubtful. There are 12 residues in the CDR3. CDR1 is SNHLY and CDR2 is FYNNEI in the germline V gene. The CDR3 here is CASRTDSYEQYF. The CDR3 DNA follows: TGTGCCAGCAGGACAGACTCCTACGAGCAGTACTTC.

This rearrangement joins TRBV30 to TRBJ2-7, with a possible D match to TRBD1 (5 bases). The ends were cut back, 4 bases at V and 12 bases at J, with 22 bases in the middle. Germline V gene lookup returns CDR1 GTSNPN and CDR2 SVGIG (reference sequence). The CDR3 spans 13 residues. CDR3 protein: CAWNPPHRFTPYF. Here the CDR3 DNA reads TGTGCCTGGAACCCCCCGCACAGGTTCACCCCGTACTTC.

The chain carries TRBV5-1 and TRBJ2-3; 7 positions match TRBD2. Germline values: CDR1 SGHRS, CDR2 YFSETQ. This CDR3 contains 16 residues. V shed 0 bases, J shed 1 base, and the junction held 5 bases outside the gene matches. For the CDR3, the DNA is TGCGCCAGCAGCTTGGCCCCTAGCGGAGGCACAGATACGCAGTATTTT. It codes for CASSLAPSGGTDTQYF.

The chain links TRBV5-4 to TRBJ2-1; TRBD2 agrees at 8 bases. Germline CDR1 SGHNT, CDR2 YYREEE (reference sequence). This CDR3 has 16 residues. Trimming cost V 4 bases and J 10 bases; bases outside gene matches: 16. In DNA, the CDR3 is TGTGCCAGCAGCCCTCAGACAGTCCGGGGGGGCCTCGAGCAGTTCTTC. Protein product: CASSPQTVRGGLEQFF. Full variable domain (missing parts from reference TRBV5-4 and TRBJ2-1): ETGVTQSPTHLIKTRGQQVTLRCSSQSGHNTVSWYQQALGQGPQFIFQYYREEENGRGNFPPRFSGLQFPNYSSELNVNALELDDSALYLCASSPQTVRGGLEQFFGPGTRLTVL.

The chain recombines TRBV7-3 with TRBJ1-6; unclear D gene. The germline CDR1 and CDR2 sequences are SGHTA and FQGTGA. The CDR3 has 14 residues. Trimming stripped 5 bases from V and 8 bases from J, with 13 bases between. The CDR3 loop is CASSPEGRHSPLHF. The CDR3 DNA reads as TGTGCCAGCAGCCCTGAGGGCCGTCATTCACCCCTCCACTTT.

This clone has more than one count but fewer than ten. CDR3 in amino acids: CASSRREGGFGEQYF. CDR3 nucleotide sequence: TGTGCCAGCAGCCGGAGGGAAGGAGGATTCGGCGAGCAGTACTTC. V and J are TRBV7-9 and TRBJ2-7, with D possibly matching TRBD2 (6 bases). This CDR3 contains 15 residues. V lost 5 bases to trimming and J lost 6 bases, with 20 bases between them. Germline values: CDR1 SEHNR, CDR2 FQNEAQ (reference sequence). Full variable domain (outside the CDR3, taken from reference TRBV7-9 and TRBJ2-7): DTGVSQNPRHKITKRGQNVTFRCDPISEHNRLYWYRQTLGQGPEFLTYFQNEAQLEKSRLLSDRFSAERPKGSFSTLEIQRTEQGDSAMYLCASSRREGGFGEQYFGPGTRLTVT.

CDR3 protein: CAWSPQREPDTQYF. In nucleotides, the CDR3 is TGTGCCTGGAGTCCTCAGCGGGAACCAGATACGCAGTATTTT. The chain recombines TRBV30 with TRBJ2-3; 7 nucleotides agree with TRBD2. V shed 2 bases and J 4 bases; nucleotides not matched to a gene: 6. Germline CDR1 is GTSNPN and CDR2 is SVGIG (reference sequence). CDR3 length: 14 amino acids. The full variable domain, completed using reference TRBV30 and TRBJ2-3, is SQTIHQWPATLVQPVGSPLSLECTVEGTSNPNLYWYRQAAGRGLQLLFYSVGIGQISSEVPQNLSASRPQDRQFILSSKKLLLSDSGFYLCAWSPQREPDTQYFGPGTRLTVL.

The J gene is TRBJ2-5, the V gene TRBV12-5, with 7 nucleotides matching TRBD2. Germline V gene sequence: CDR1 LGHNT, CDR2 FRNRAP. Losses at the gene ends were 3 bases for V and 3 bases for J; bases not matched to a gene: 10. This CDR3 comprises 16 residues. CDR3 nucleotides: TGTGCTAGTGGTTTTCCCTCTAGCGGCTCTGAAGAGACCCAGTACTTC. Its translation is CASGFPSSGSEETQYF.

V and J are TRBV6-1 and TRBJ2-5; D might be TRBD2 (6 bases). The CDR3 has 17 amino acids. Germline-derived CDR1 and CDR2 are MNHNS and SASEGT. V shed 2 bases and J shed 5 bases, with 21 bases lying between them. The CDR3 loop is CASSEPPGGVPPETQYF. Here the CDR3 DNA reads TGTGCCAGCAGTGAACCCCCAGGAGGGGTGCCCCCGGAGACCCAGTACTTC.

The chain links TRBV15 to TRBJ1-5, with 7 nucleotides matching TRBD1. The CDR3 totals 15 residues. Germline V lookup: CDR1 LNHNV, CDR2 YYDKDF (reference sequence). Trimming cost V 4 bases and J 7 bases; bases outside gene matches: 10. In nucleotides, the CDR3 is TGTGCCACCAGCACCGACAGGGATCGGTACCAGCCCCAGCATTTT. It yields the protein CATSTDRDRYQPQHF.

The chain joins TRBV7-9 to TRBJ2-1; maybe TRBD2 (6 bases). This CDR3 has 14 amino acids. The V gene lost 4 bases and the J gene lost 10 bases, with 17 bases spanning the gap. Germline assignment: CDR1 SEHNR and CDR2 FQNEAQ (reference sequence). The CDR3 region has the DNA TGTGCCAGCAGCTACCCTGAGGCGGGGCCCGAGCAGTTCTTC. Translated, it gives CASSYPEAGPEQFF.

CDR3 protein: CASSLGASYEQYF. The CDR3, as DNA: TGTGCCAGCAGCTTAGGGGCGTCCTACGAGCAGTACTTC. This rearrangement joins TRBV11-3 to TRBJ2-7; no firm D call. This CDR3 is built from 13 residues. CDR1 is SGHNT, CDR2 YENEEA, per germline. Trimming took off 1 base at V and 1 base at J, with 5 bases between the two ends.

The V call is TRBV30, the J call TRBJ2-7, with 11 bases lining up with TRBD1. Unmatched junction bases numbered 6, after V lost 5 bases and J lost 3 bases. This CDR3 region has 14 residues. The germline CDR1 and CDR2 sequences are GTSNPN and SVGIG (reference sequence). The CDR3 spells CAWSTGTGGYEQYF. The CDR3 nucleotides are TGTGCCTGGTCTACCGGGACAGGGGGCTACGAGCAGTACTTC.

This clone was seen a single time. The chain employs TRBV13 and TRBJ1-2; 10 nucleotides match TRBD1. With 0 bases clipped from V and 9 bases from J, the junction kept 4 bases outside the gene matches. Germline-derived CDR1 and CDR2 are PRHDT and FYEKMQ (reference sequence). This CDR3 spans 14 amino acids. In DNA, the CDR3 is TGTGCCAGCAGCTTAGGGGGGACAGGGGAACGCTACACCTTC. It is translated as CASSLGGTGERYTF.

This chain joins TRBV7-6 and TRBJ2-5, with 10 bases lining up with TRBD1. V was pared by 3 bases and J by 0 bases, with 4 bases of the junction left unmatched. The CDR3 consists of 16 residues. CDR1 is SGHVS, CDR2 FNYEAQ, per germline. The CDR3 region has the DNA TGTGCCAGCAGCTTTGGGGGACAGGGGTACCAAGAGACCCAGTACTTC. Translation: CASSFGGQGYQETQYF.

The rearrangement uses TRBV5-4 and TRBJ1-2, with 9 bases lining up with TRBD1. The CDR3 is 15 amino acids. CDR1 is SGHNT and CDR2 is YYREEE in the germline V gene (reference sequence). V shed 9 bases and J 6 bases; nucleotides not matched to a gene: 15. The CDR3 is CAITGQGPALDGYTF. CDR3 in DNA: TGTGCCATCACCGGACAGGGGCCCGCCTTGGATGGCTACACCTTC.